This entry describes one T cell receptor (beta chain). No antigen is known for it. This sample stems from a study of cytomegalovirus exposure and HLA in healthy donors. Study summary: As an earlier analysis found, 150 million to 200 million T cells yielded about 120 million unique TCR beta sequences.

Study findings and constraints: A link between a missense DCLRE1C variant and TCR beta V- and J-gene trimming emerged from a later analysis.

Primers for the PCR totalled 60 Vbeta and 13 Jbeta. Repertoires were generated with immunoSEQ multiplex PCR, while TCRdb's copy carries only in-frame clones and drops some. The sample shows approximately 100,000 clones, 60% to 85% of them seen only once. Looked up from germline, CDR1 is SGHNT and CDR2 is YENEEA. The V gene lost 4 bases and the J gene lost 0 bases, with 10 bases spanning the gap. CDR3 size: 14 residues. The clonotype was recovered from a man in his fifties or sixties in good health and CMV-seronegative. Sample: PBMCs. This chain links TRBV11-3 with TRBJ2-7, with D unresolved. In nucleotides, the CDR3 is TGTGCCAGCAGCTCCAGTAGGAGCTCCTACGAGCAGTACTTC. It codes for CASSSSRSSYEQYF.